The sequence of this T cell receptor (beta chain) was determined in a study of STAT5B mutations in CD4+ large granular lymphocyte leukemia. Study outcomes and limitations: Higher CD4+ than CD8+ T-LGLL clonality might reflect small sample size. TRBV06-family usage was enriched in top patient clones (8/27) versus controls (2/35).

Germline CDR1 is SGHNT and CDR2 is YYREEE (reference sequence). This CDR3 is built from 16 residues. The V end was cut by 2 bases, the J end by 8 bases, with 20 bases between. Notes on this clone: Its antigen is not known.

Per the study methods: The detection floor for productive clonotype frequency was 2.59 x 10-5. Sequencing was performed with immunoSEQ multiplex PCR; in TCRdb, only in-frame clones are kept and a portion is missing. V and J calls and clone size are those listed in that table; D and trimming were worked out from the DNA. In the table there are 25,000 to 30,000 clones, around 80% of which are singletons. Controls came from buffy coats of healthy blood donors. This TCR was recovered from a human donor in good health. Material: CD4+ T cells from blood buffy coats. The chain combines TRBV5-4 with TRBJ2-1, with D perhaps assigned TRBD1 or TRBD2 (6 bases each). This chain's CDR3 is CASSLPGAGSFHEQFF. The CDR3 nucleotides read TGTGCCAGCAGCTTACCGGGGGCAGGGTCTTTCCATGAGCAGTTCTTC.